This TCR beta chain was found in a study of T cell changes during pregnancy in multiple sclerosis. TCRdb's copy holds only in-frame clones and misses some; the assay was immunoSEQ multiplex PCR. Of 95,000 to 100,000 clones in the sample, approximately 91% were seen once. The receptor comes from a female donor with multiple sclerosis, enrolled in a pregnancy study. The source material was peripheral blood, sampled in the second trimester of pregnancy.

The CDR3 is CASRPRQGRDYEQYF. CDR3 DNA: TGTGCCAGCAGGCCGAGACAGGGTCGGGACTACGAGCAGTACTTC. This chain connects TRBV6-1 to TRBJ2-7, with TRBD1 identical over 7 bases. Losses at the gene ends were 6 bases for V and 3 bases for J; bases not matched to a gene: 11. Germline CDR1 MNHNS, CDR2 SASEGT. The CDR3 contains 15 residues.